This T cell receptor beta chain was sequenced for a study of long-term antiretroviral therapy in people with HIV. The overall study: Sampling started about a decade before the 2015 immediate-ART recommendation. Broader study findings: CDR3 lengths in HIV samples spanned a narrower range than controls.

This CDR3 has 13 residues. Germline-derived CDR1 and CDR2 are ENHRY and SYGVKD. Researchers ran immunoSEQ v3.0 at survey level. Profiling relied on immunoSEQ multiplex PCR, and the TCRdb table lists in-frame clones only, not all of them. The sample includes 30,000 to 40,000 clones, 94% seen only once; the top ten take roughly 4%. Notes on this clone: The antigen is not known. At one of its ends the junction is not consistent with the germline gene, which may arise from a read error.

This sequence originates from a woman aged 45-60 years with HIV. The starting material was unsorted PBMCs, obtained 5 to 5.5 years after starting antiretroviral therapy. This chain connects TRBV10-3 to TRBJ2-7; D may be TRBD1 or TRBD2 (6 bases each). The CDR3 region has the DNA TGTGCCATCAATGAGGGGGGTTCCTACGAGCAGTACTTC. This gives the protein CAINEGGSYEQYF.